The 13 T cell receptor beta chains presented below share a single source sample, sequenced in a study of CD8 T cells in ankylosing spondylitis. TCRdb reanalysed the 5' RACE reads using MiXCR and keeps one entry per CDR3 protein. The sample consists of about 360,000 distinct CDR3 sequences, approximately 22% of them appearing once. The sample taken for sequencing was blood, either unsorted or a sorted T cell fraction (not recorded which). All receptors derive from a male donor with ankylosing spondylitis or in good health (not recorded which).

At least ten counts were recorded for this clonotype. Compared with germline, one end of the junction differs, possibly owing to a read error. Written as DNA, the CDR3 is TGCGCCAGCAGCCCTGGGACAGGGGCCTACAATGAGCAGTTCTTC. This gives the protein CASSPGTGAYNEQFF. V and J are TRBV27 and TRBJ2-1, with 10 bases identical to TRBD1. The CDR3 totals 15 residues. Germline values: CDR1 MNHEY, CDR2 SMNVEV (reference sequence).

The rearrangement joins TRBV6-5 to TRBJ2-7, with D hard to call. V shed 0 bases and J shed 1 base, with 7 bases lying between them. CDR1 MNHEY and CDR2 SVGAGI come from the germline V gene. CDR3 length: 14 amino acids. The CDR3 DNA reads as TGTGCCAGCAGTTACTCGGCGCGGTCCTACGAGCAGTACTTC. It specifies CASSYSARSYEQYF.

This sequence joins TRBV6-2 or TRBV6-3 and TRBJ2-2, with 9 bases that match TRBD2. V shed 7 bases and J 7 bases; nucleotides not matched to a gene: 13. Germline V gene sequence: CDR1 MNHEY, CDR2 SVGEGT. The CDR3 covers 16 residues. In DNA, the CDR3 is TGTGCCAGCAACACGGGACTAGCCCCCATGGGCGGGGAGCTGTTTTTT. It is translated as CASNTGLAPMGGELFF.

This clonotype was detected a few times. The genes are TRBV20-1 and TRBJ2-7; TRBD2 matches at 12 bases. The CDR3 loop spans 13 amino acids. With 6 bases clipped from V and 4 bases from J, the junction kept 4 bases outside the gene matches. Germline V gene lookup returns CDR1 DFQATT and CDR2 SNEGSKA (reference sequence). This chain's CDR3 is CSATSGGIYEQYF. In DNA form, the CDR3 reads TGCAGTGCCACTAGCGGGGGGATATACGAGCAGTACTTC.

J is TRBJ1-1 and V is TRBV4-1; D uncertain. The V and J ends lost 1 base and 7 bases respectively, with 10 bases between them. The CDR3 contains 13 residues. Germline CDR1 MGHRA, CDR2 YSYEKL. The CDR3 here is CASSQVRADEAFF. CDR3 DNA: TGCGCCAGCAGCCAAGTTAGGGCGGATGAAGCTTTCTTT.

This clonotype was observed a handful of times. The chain joins TRBV12-3 or TRBV12-4 to TRBJ2-3, with 12 nucleotides matching TRBD2. This CDR3 comprises 16 residues. J gave up 6 bases and V 4 bases, and 8 bases lay outside the gene matches. CDR3 bases: TGTGCCAGCAGTTCCCTAGCGGGGGGGCCTCGGGATACGCAGTATTTT. Translating it yields CASSSLAGGPRDTQYF.

This chain joins TRBV3-1 and TRBJ2-7; D is undetermined. The ends were cut back, 1 base at V and 5 bases at J, with 12 bases in the middle. Germline lookup yields CDR1 LGHDT and CDR2 YNNKEL (reference sequence). The CDR3 contains 14 residues. CDR3 nucleotide sequence: TGTGCCAGCAGCCAAGCGGGTCAGTACCACGAGCAGTACTTC. Protein product: CASSQAGQYHEQYF.

This clonotype has only a few counts. This rearrangement joins TRBV12-3 or TRBV12-4 to TRBJ1-1, with D possibly TRBD1 on 5 matching bases. This CDR3 spans 15 amino acids. Trimming took off 6 bases at V and 8 bases at J, with 22 bases between the two ends. The CDR3, as DNA: TGTGCCAGCAGGCAGACAGCCCCGGCGGGTGGAGAAGCTTTCTTT. Its protein product is CASRQTAPAGGEAFF.

In its sample, this clonotype was seen a few times. The chain links TRBV6-4 to TRBJ2-3; 8 positions match TRBD2. CDR3 length: 15 amino acids. Germline V gives CDR1 MRHNA, CDR2 SNTAGT. Trimming cost V 3 bases and J 0 bases; bases outside gene matches: 2. The CDR3 region is CASSEIAGSTDTQYF. The DNA for the CDR3 is TGTGCCAGCAGTGAAATAGCGGGGAGCACAGATACGCAGTATTTT.

This clonotype was counted only a few times. This chain links TRBV6-2 or TRBV6-3 with TRBJ2-5; D perhaps matches TRBD1 (6 bases). Germline CDR1 is MNHEY and CDR2 is SVGEGT. Trimming removed 7 bases from V and 5 bases from J, with 23 bases in between. The CDR3 is made up of 16 amino acids. CDR3 sequence: CASTSVVGALFETQYF. CDR3 in DNA: TGTGCCAGCACCTCCGTGGTGGGGGCCTTGTTTGAGACCCAGTACTTC.

This chain uses TRBV6-1 with TRBJ2-3, with D possibly being TRBD1 (5 bases). The CDR3 is 16 amino acids. Germline CDR1 is MNHNS and CDR2 is SASEGT. V dropped 7 bases and J dropped 5 bases, with 22 bases sitting between them. This chain's CDR3 is CASTPSLRQGRDTQYF. DNA for the CDR3: TGTGCCAGCACCCCTTCATTGCGGCAGGGTAGAGATACGCAGTATTTT.

This chain uses TRBV11-2 with TRBJ2-1, with 9 bases aligning to TRBD2. Germline CDR1 and CDR2: SGHAT and FQNNGV. J gave up 7 bases and V 5 bases, and 12 bases lay outside the gene matches. The CDR3 runs 16 residues. CDR3 sequence: CASSPRGSGGENEQFF. CDR3 nucleotides: TGTGCCAGCAGCCCCCGGGGTAGCGGGGGTGAAAATGAGCAGTTCTTC.

The chain employs TRBV6-5 and TRBJ2-5; perhaps TRBD2 as D (6 bases). V was clipped by 0 bases and J by 5 bases, with 13 bases between them. The CDR3 runs to 15 residues. The V gene's germline CDR1 is MNHEY and CDR2 SVGAGI. The CDR3, as DNA: TGTGCCAGCAGTTACTCGCAACTAGCAATCGAGACCCAGTACTTC. It specifies CASSYSQLAIETQYF.